One T cell receptor (beta chain) is described in this entry. Its antigen is unidentified. Measured with immunoSEQ multiplex PCR; TCRdb has only the in-frame clones, and not every one. The data show 150,000 or so clones, 89% seen once. This CDR3 contains 13 residues. CDR1 is MDHEN and CDR2 is SYDVKM in the germline V gene. V shed 5 bases and J shed 3 bases, with 11 bases lying between them. The data derive from a study of cytomegalovirus exposure and HLA in healthy donors. These donors were members of the roughly 120-subject validation cohort, a group separate from the approximately 670-subject first cohort. Findings and limits, study-wide: Most TCR sequences were uncommon, yet certain public TCRs appeared in many donors. According to a subsequent analysis, TCR clusters from the first cohort were inclined to appear together in the roughly 120 validation repertoires.

The sequencing input was PBMCs. The V call is TRBV28, the J call TRBJ2-7; maybe TRBD1 (5 bases). This TCR was recovered from a woman under 30 in good health and CMV-seropositive. CDR3 amino acids: CASSVRQIYEQYF. CDR3 in DNA: TGTGCCAGCAGTGTACGACAGATCTACGAGCAGTACTTC.